This T cell receptor (beta chain) was recovered during a study of blood T cell repertoires in COVID-19. This CDR3 is 14 amino acids long. The germline gives CDR1 KGHSH, CDR2 LQKENI. The V gene end was trimmed by 2 bases and the J gene end by 1 base; junction bases not matched to a gene: 0. Authors' processing steps: Amplification from reference gene primers served as the basis for estimated nucleated cell counts. Assay used: immunoSEQ multiplex PCR; TCRdb lists only in-frame clones, some missing. From that table come the V and J calls and clone size; the DNA was used to work out D and trimming. The sample gives around 300,000 clones, 80% to 90% of which show up once; 1% is in the top ten. Concerning this clone: The sample carries other DNA sequences with the same CDR3.

The sequence came from a man in his fifties or sixties with active or convalescent COVID-19. The V gene is TRBV18, the J gene TRBJ2-3; 7 bases match TRBD1. Specimen: peripheral blood. CDR3 sequence reads: CASSPGQGTDTQYF. CDR3 DNA sequence: TGTGCCAGCTCACCAGGACAGGGCACAGATACGCAGTATTTT. The entire variable domain, with the rest obtained from reference TRBV18 and TRBJ2-3, is as follows: NAGVMQNPRHLVRRRGQEARLRCSPMKGHSHVYWYRQLPEEGLKFMVYLQKENIIDESGMPKERFSAEFPKEGPSILRIQQVVRGDSAAYFCASSPGQGTDTQYFGPGTRLTVL.